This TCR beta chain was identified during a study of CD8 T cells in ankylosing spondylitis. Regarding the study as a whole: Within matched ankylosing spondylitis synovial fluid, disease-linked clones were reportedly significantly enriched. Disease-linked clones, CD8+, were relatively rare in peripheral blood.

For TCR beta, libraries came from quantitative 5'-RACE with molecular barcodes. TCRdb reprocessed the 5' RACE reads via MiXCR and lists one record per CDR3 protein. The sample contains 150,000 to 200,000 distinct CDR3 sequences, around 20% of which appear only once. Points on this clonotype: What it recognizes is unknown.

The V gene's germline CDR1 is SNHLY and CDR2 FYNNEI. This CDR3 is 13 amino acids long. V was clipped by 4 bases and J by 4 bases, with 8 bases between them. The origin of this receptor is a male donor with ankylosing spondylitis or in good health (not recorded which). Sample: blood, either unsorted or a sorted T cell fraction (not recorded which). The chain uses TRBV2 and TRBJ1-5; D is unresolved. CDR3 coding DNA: TGTGCCAGCAGTGGATCTAGGAATCAGCCCCAGCATTTT. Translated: CASSGSRNQPQHF.